This entry features one T cell receptor beta chain sequence. As yet, its antigen is unknown. All of the isolated RNA was reverse transcribed, so expressed TCRB transcripts were sequenced. Sequencing used immunoSEQ multiplex PCR; TCRdb keeps in-frame clones, though not all of them. Here the sample spans 600,000 to 750,000 clones, 9.5% to 15% being singletons. These data originate in a study of beta chain features in type 1 diabetes. Via CD45RO/CCR7/CD25/CD127/CD95/CD27, cells of the CD4+ naive, central memory, regulatory and stem cell-like memory subsets were sorted. The study, taken as a whole, reports: HLA effects on TCRB rearrangement stayed unresolved here. All four CD4+ subsets of Type 1 diabetes patients contained TCRB CDR3s that were moderately but significantly shorter. Sequencing from cDNA could over-represent high-TCR-expressing cells. Insertion counts at VDJ junctions were lower in type 1 diabetes patients, who also showed more deletions there.

Germline CDR1 SGHVS, CDR2 FNYEAQ. The V gene lost 5 bases and the J gene lost 0 bases, with 11 bases spanning the gap. The CDR3 is 16 residues long. The sequenced sample consisted of naive CD4+ T cells from blood. The sequence was collected from a man in his thirties or forties with type 1 diabetes. The V call is TRBV7-6, the J call TRBJ2-6; possible D gene TRBD1, 6 bases. This CDR3 is CASSPRTVSGANVLTF. The CDR3 DNA reads TGTGCCAGCAGCCCGCGGACAGTCTCTGGGGCCAACGTCCTGACTTTC.